This T cell receptor beta chain was identified in a study of shared clonotypes between healthy human individuals. The run depth of the assay was deep. Scientists sequenced DNA from unsorted PBMC on ten immunoSEQ deep assay plates. Data came from immunoSEQ multiplex PCR; TCRdb stores just in-frame clones and leaves some out. The sample consists of fewer than 600,000 clones, 75% to 80% of them appearing once. The V gene lost 5 bases and the J gene lost 7 bases, with 9 bases spanning the gap. The CDR3 loop spans 11 amino acids. Germline loops: CDR1 MDHEN, CDR2 SYDVKM. Input material: PBMCs. The clonotype originates from a woman aged 40 to 49 in good health. Some clones in this sample may be carry-over from other donors' samples. The chain links TRBV28 to TRBJ2-7; D is ambiguous. The CDR3 is CASSTTREQYF. The DNA of the CDR3 is TGTGCCAGCAGTACCACAAGAGAGCAGTACTTC.